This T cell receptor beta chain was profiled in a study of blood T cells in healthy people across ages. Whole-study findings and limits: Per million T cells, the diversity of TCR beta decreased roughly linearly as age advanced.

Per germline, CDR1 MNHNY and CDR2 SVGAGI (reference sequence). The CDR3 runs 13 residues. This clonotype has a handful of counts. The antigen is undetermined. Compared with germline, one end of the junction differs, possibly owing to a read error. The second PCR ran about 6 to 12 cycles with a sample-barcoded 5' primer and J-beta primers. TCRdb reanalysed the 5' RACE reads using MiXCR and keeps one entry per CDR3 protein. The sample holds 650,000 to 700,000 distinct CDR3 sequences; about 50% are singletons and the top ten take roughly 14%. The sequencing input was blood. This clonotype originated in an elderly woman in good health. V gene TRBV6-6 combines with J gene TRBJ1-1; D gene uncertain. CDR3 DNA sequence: TGTGCCAGCAGTGACTCGGTCGAAGGGAGAGCTTTCTTT. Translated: CASSDSVEGRAFF.